A single sample is the source of the 31 T cell receptor beta chains below, sequenced in a study of somatic mutations in cytotoxic T cells in rheumatoid arthritis. The assay was immunoSEQ multiplex PCR, and TCRdb's table has in-frame clones only and misses some. The sample lists around 20,000 clones; approximately 67% were seen once. Input material: CD8+ T cells sorted from blood. These receptors were obtained from an adult with rheumatoid arthritis.

The chain recombines TRBV5-6 with TRBJ1-3; 8 bases align to TRBD1. The CDR3 totals 16 residues. With V trimmed by 5 bases and J by 0 bases, 7 bases remained unmatched. The germline CDR1 and CDR2 sequences are SGHDT and YYEEEE. CDR3 nucleotide sequence: TGTGCCAGCAGTCCAGGACAGGGAGGCTCTGGAAACACCATATATTTT. This sequence encodes CASSPGQGGSGNTIYF. The full variable domain, completed using reference TRBV5-6 and TRBJ1-3, is DAGVTQSPTHLIKTRGQQVTLRCSPKSGHDTVSWYQQALGQGPQFIFQYYEEEERQRGNFPDRFSGHQFPNYSSELNVNALLLGDSALYLCASSPGQGGSGNTIYFGEGSWLTVV.

V is TRBV6-5 and J is TRBJ2-7, with D possibly TRBD1 on 5 matching bases. The CDR3 spans 14 residues. Germline values: CDR1 MNHEY, CDR2 SVGAGI. Trimming removed 5 bases at V and 2 bases at J, with 13 bases between. CDR3 residues: CASSQTDTAYEQYF. DNA of the CDR3: TGTGCCAGCAGTCAGACAGATACTGCCTACGAGCAGTACTTC.

This chain links TRBV7-9 with TRBJ2-7; 7 nucleotides line up with TRBD1. V trimming: 5 bases; J trimming: 2 bases; junction bases outside the gene matches: 9. The CDR3 is 15 amino acids. Germline V gene data show CDR1 as SEHNR and CDR2 as FQNEAQ (reference sequence). The CDR3 DNA reads TGTGCCAGCAGCGCCCCTCAAGGACAGGCCTACGAGCAGTACTTC. The encoded protein is CASSAPQGQAYEQYF.

The chain joins TRBV28 to TRBJ2-2, with D uncertain. V was cut by 3 bases and J by 0 bases, with 5 bases left in between. Germline V CDR1 and CDR2: MDHEN, SYDVKM. The CDR3 extends over 14 amino acids. CDR3 in amino acids: CASSLRPNTGELFF. CDR3 DNA sequence: TGTGCCAGCAGTTTGAGGCCGAACACCGGGGAGCTGTTTTTT.

This clone qualifies as medium-sized. The chain has TRBV19 and TRBJ1-1; D not certain. The germline CDR1 and CDR2 sequences are LNHDA and SQIVND (reference sequence). V was cut by 3 bases and J by 11 bases, with 16 bases left in between. The CDR3 loop spans 13 amino acids. The CDR3 loop is CASSIGGLSKAFF. The CDR3 bases are TGTGCCAGTAGTATCGGCGGGTTGAGTAAGGCTTTCTTT.

This clone qualifies as medium-sized (0.01 to 0.1%). The gene calls are TRBV5-5 and TRBJ1-5; D gene unclear. Germline V gene sequence: CDR1 SGHKS, CDR2 YYEKEE (reference sequence). CDR3 size: 14 residues. V gave up 2 bases and J gave up 1 base, with 7 bases separating them. The CDR3 bases are TGTGCCAGCAGCTTTGTTGGCAGCAATCAGCCCCAGCATTTT. It codes for CASSFVGSNQPQHF.

This chain connects TRBV2 to TRBJ1-1; the match to TRBD1 covers 8 bases. V shed 8 bases, J shed 0 bases, and the junction held 14 bases outside the gene matches. The CDR3 totals 17 residues. Germline V gene lookup returns CDR1 SNHLY and CDR2 FYNNEI. CDR3 coding DNA: TGTGCCAGCTACACCGGGACAGGCTCTTACATGAACACTGAAGCTTTCTTT. Residues: CASYTGTGSYMNTEAFF. Together with reference TRBV2 and TRBJ1-1, the CDR3 gives the full variable domain: EPEVTQTPSHQVTQMGQEVILRCVPISNHLYFYWYRQILGQKVEFLVSFYNNEISEKSEIFDDQFSVERPDGSNFTLKIRSTKLEDSAMYFCASYTGTGSYMNTEAFFGQGTRLTVV.

The chain couples TRBV6-5 to TRBJ2-7, with a tentative D call TRBD1 (6 bases). The germline V and J ends were trimmed by 7 bases and 0 bases, with 13 bases remaining between them. CDR3 size: 14 residues. The germline V gene has CDR1 MNHEY and CDR2 SVGAGI. CDR3 nucleotide sequence: TGTGCCAGCACGTTTGGACAGAACTCCTACGAGCAGTACTTC. Translation gives CASTFGQNSYEQYF.

This clone occurred a few times. The gene calls are TRBV28 and TRBJ1-4; D gene ambiguous. The ends were cut back, 5 bases at V and 10 bases at J, with 11 bases in the middle. Germline V gene sequence: CDR1 MDHEN, CDR2 SYDVKM. The CDR3 runs to 12 residues. CDR3 nucleotide sequence: TGTGCCAGCAGTACCCTACGTGGAAAACTGTTTTTT. It encodes CASSTLRGKLFF.

In regard to this clone: One end of the junction varies from germline; a read error may be responsible. The rearrangement uses TRBV15 and TRBJ2-2, with a tentative D call TRBD1 (5 bases). This CDR3 region has 15 residues. In germline, CDR1 is LNHNV, CDR2 YYDKDF (reference sequence). For the CDR3, the DNA is TGTGCCACCAGCCGAGACAGTGAGGCCGGCGGGGAGCTGTTTTTT. This encodes CATSRDSEAGGELFF.

This chain connects TRBV6-1 to TRBJ1-1; D unclear. CDR1 MNHNS and CDR2 SASEGT come from the germline V gene. Trimming removed 7 bases at V and 1 base at J, with 13 bases between. The CDR3 has 14 amino acids. The CDR3 DNA reads TGTGCCAGCACTCCGACCGGAGGGAACACTGAAGCTTTCTTT. Its protein is CASTPTGGNTEAFF.

This sequence joins TRBV11-3 and TRBJ2-7; 10 positions agree with TRBD1. Germline V gene data show CDR1 as SGHNT and CDR2 as YENEEA. This CDR3 spans 20 amino acids. V lost 0 bases to trimming and J lost 0 bases; unmatched junction nucleotides: 14. The DNA of the CDR3 is TGTGCCAGCAGCTTAGAAGAAGGGGACAGGGGTCAATCCCCCTCCTACGAGCAGTACTTC. It encodes CASSLEEGDRGQSPSYEQYF.

The genes are TRBV19 and TRBJ2-7; D gene unclear. Germline V gene data show CDR1 as LNHDA and CDR2 as SQIVND (reference sequence). The CDR3 is 12 amino acids. The V end lost 6 bases, the J end lost 5 bases, and 11 bases lay between the germline ends. CDR3 region: CASSGERHEQYF. The DNA for the CDR3 is TGTGCCAGTAGCGGAGAAAGGCACGAGCAGTACTTC. The complete variable domain, with remaining parts taken from reference TRBV19 and TRBJ2-7, reads DGGITQSPKYLFRKEGQNVTLSCEQNLNHDAMYWYRQDPGQGLRLIYYSQIVNDFQKGDIAEGYSVSREKKESFPLTVTSAQKNPTAFYLCASSGERHEQYFGPGTRLTVT.

The V call is TRBV28, the J call TRBJ1-1, with TRBD1 as a possible D gene (5 bases). The germline gives CDR1 MDHEN, CDR2 SYDVKM. Trimming shortened V by 6 bases and J by 4 bases, and 18 bases separated the two germline ends. This CDR3 spans 15 amino acids. CDR3 loop: CASRGGLYEATEAFF. CDR3 bases: TGTGCCAGCAGGGGGGGTCTCTACGAGGCCACTGAAGCTTTCTTT.

The chain employs TRBV6-5 and TRBJ2-7; tentatively, D is TRBD1 (6 bases). The germline V gene encodes CDR1 MNHEY and CDR2 SVGAGI. The V and J ends lost 2 bases and 5 bases respectively, with 13 bases between them. The length of the CDR3 is 14 residues. CDR3 coding DNA: TGTGCCAGCAGTTACCTGAACAGGGTCAACGAGCAGTACTTC. Encoded protein: CASSYLNRVNEQYF.

The rearrangement uses TRBV20-1 and TRBJ2-7, with TRBD2 identical over 7 bases. The CDR3 runs 11 residues. V was pared by 6 bases and J by 5 bases, with 4 bases of the junction left unmatched. Germline V CDR1 and CDR2: DFQATT, SNEGSKA (reference sequence). CDR3 DNA sequence: TGCAGTGCGGGGACTAAAGACGAGCAGTACTTC. This gives the protein CSAGTKDEQYF.

The sample holds a few counts of this clone. The chain links TRBV28 to TRBJ1-6; D remains unclear. The V end lost 6 bases, the J end lost 13 bases, and 22 bases lay between the germline ends. Germline V lookup: CDR1 MDHEN, CDR2 SYDVKM. This CDR3 has 15 residues. CDR3 nucleotide sequence: TGTGCCAGCAGAGCTGAAGACCTTTATCGGGTGCCCCTCCACTTT. Translating gives CASRAEDLYRVPLHF.

The genes are TRBV10-3 and TRBJ2-5; D unclear. Deletions cut 9 bases from V and 0 bases from J, with 2 bases between. CDR1 and CDR2 (germline): ENHRY, SYGVKD. The CDR3 totals 10 residues. CDR3 coding DNA: TGTGCCATAGACCAAGAGACCCAGTACTTC. This translates into CAIDQETQYF.

In its sample, this clone was seen a few times. The rearrangement joins TRBV11-1 to TRBJ2-1, with 11 positions matching TRBD2. J was trimmed by 4 bases and V by 4 bases; bases with no gene match: 3. In germline, CDR1 is SGHAT, CDR2 FQDESV (reference sequence). The CDR3 loop spans 15 amino acids. The DNA of the CDR3 is TGTGCCAGCAGCTCTCTAGCGGGGGGTTACAATGAGCAGTTCTTC. Protein: CASSSLAGGYNEQFF.

This chain connects TRBV5-6 to TRBJ1-3, with D unresolved. This CDR3 spans 13 amino acids. The V gene lost 0 bases and the J gene lost 4 bases, with 5 bases spanning the gap. CDR1 SGHDT and CDR2 YYEEEE come from the germline V gene. The DNA for the CDR3 is TGTGCCAGCAGCTTGGGGCTAGGAAACACCATATATTTT. The encoded protein is CASSLGLGNTIYF.

The gene calls are TRBV6-4 and TRBJ2-7, with TRBD1 matching over 7 bases. Per germline, CDR1 MRHNA and CDR2 SNTAGT. J gave up 2 bases and V 2 bases, and 6 bases lay outside the gene matches. The CDR3 totals 15 residues. CDR3 nucleotide sequence: TGTGCCAGCAGTGACGAGTGGGACAGAGCCTACGAGCAGTACTTC. Translation gives CASSDEWDRAYEQYF.

The genes are TRBV2 and TRBJ1-5, with D possibly TRBD1 on 5 matching bases. This CDR3 has 14 residues. Germline-derived CDR1 and CDR2 are SNHLY and FYNNEI. Trimming left V 6 bases short and J 2 bases short, with 11 bases between. The CDR3 DNA reads as TGTGCCAGCAGCCATGGGGCCGGCAATCAGCCCCAGCATTTT. Its protein is CASSHGAGNQPQHF.

Remarks on this clone: Different DNA sequences within this sample yield the same CDR3. The chain uses TRBV7-3 and TRBJ2-3, with no clear D. Trimming left V 4 bases short and J 1 base short, with 6 bases between. The CDR3 has 13 amino acids. Germline CDR1 SGHTA, CDR2 FQGTGA. The CDR3 DNA follows: TGTGCCAGCAGCTCGGGTGGCACAGATACGCAGTATTTT. Translated: CASSSGGTDTQYF.

Relative to its sample, this clone is medium-sized (0.01 to 0.1%). The rearrangement joins TRBV2 to TRBJ2-7; TRBD1 might be the D (6 bases). V dropped 7 bases and J dropped 4 bases, with 23 bases sitting between them. CDR1 is SNHLY and CDR2 is FYNNEI in the germline V gene. The CDR3 sequence is 16 residues long. The CDR3 DNA reads as TGTGCCAGCAACACGACCCCCCGCAGGGGTCTTTACGAGCAGTACTTC. Translating it yields CASNTTPRRGLYEQYF.

The V and J genes are TRBV28 and TRBJ2-6; 13 bases map to TRBD2. Germline-derived CDR1 and CDR2 are MDHEN and SYDVKM. V lost 6 bases, J lost 4 bases, and 27 bases stayed unmatched. This CDR3 is built from 24 residues. The CDR3 sequence is CASSKMTSGGHPRPLWVGANVLTF. Written as DNA, the CDR3 is TGTGCCAGCAGCAAAATGACTAGCGGGGGGCATCCTCGGCCTCTATGGGTGGGGGCCAACGTCCTGACTTTC.

The chain employs TRBV27 and TRBJ2-7, with TRBD1 matching 8 bases. The V segment lost 2 bases and the J segment 3 bases; nucleotides outside the gene matches: 9. The germline V gene has CDR1 MNHEY and CDR2 SMNVEV (reference sequence). There are 16 residues in the CDR3. The CDR3 nucleotides are TGTGCCAGCAGTTTAGTAGCAGCACAGGGGGTCTACGAGCAGTACTTC. This codes for CASSLVAAQGVYEQYF.

V usage is TRBV5-5 and J usage is TRBJ1-2; D is possibly TRBD1 (6 bases). Between the trimmed V and J ends, which lost 4 bases and 0 bases, there was a span of 19 bases. This CDR3 has 17 residues. Per the germline V gene, CDR1 is SGHKS and CDR2 is YYEKEE (reference sequence). CDR3 sequence: CASSGWTELQANYGYTF. For the CDR3, the DNA is TGTGCCAGCAGCGGGTGGACAGAACTACAAGCTAACTATGGCTACACCTTC. Together with reference TRBV5-5 and TRBJ1-2, the CDR3 gives the full variable domain: DAGVTQSPTHLIKTRGQQVTLRCSPISGHKSVSWYQQVLGQGPQFIFQYYEKEERGRGNFPDRFSARQFPNYSSELNVNALLLGDSALYLCASSGWTELQANYGYTFGSGTRLTVV.

This clone was observed a handful of times. The rearrangement links TRBV18 to TRBJ1-2, with D perhaps TRBD1 (6 bases). Trimming cost V 0 bases and J 2 bases, with 10 bases left between them. CDR1 and CDR2 (germline): KGHSH, LQKENI. The CDR3 spans 15 residues. This CDR3 is CASSPPQGQNYGYTF. The CDR3 bases are TGTGCCAGCTCACCACCACAGGGTCAAAACTATGGCTACACCTTC.

By share, this clone counts as medium-sized. The J gene is TRBJ1-1, the V gene TRBV5-1, with D uncertain. Per germline, CDR1 SGHRS and CDR2 YFSETQ. This CDR3 spans 15 amino acids. Trimming took off 2 bases at V and 1 base at J, with 12 bases between the two ends. The DNA of the CDR3 is TGCGCCAGCAGCTTTGGAATTCAGCAGAACACTGAAGCTTTCTTT. It specifies CASSFGIQQNTEAFF.

The rearrangement links TRBV28 to TRBJ2-5; no firm D call. Trimming pared 7 bases from V and 4 bases from J, leaving 7 bases between. CDR1 is MDHEN and CDR2 is SYDVKM in the germline V gene. The CDR3 has 11 residues. This CDR3 reads CASIDSETQYF. In DNA, the CDR3 is TGTGCCAGCATCGACTCAGAGACCCAGTACTTC.

This chain links TRBV5-4 with TRBJ2-5; 7 nucleotides match TRBD2. The length of the CDR3 is 14 residues. From germline, CDR1 is SGHNT and CDR2 YYREEE (reference sequence). The ends lost 2 bases at V and 5 bases at J; junction bases unmatched: 6. CDR3 coding DNA: TGTGCCAGCAGCTTAGGCGGGGGATCGGAGACCCAGTACTTC. It encodes CASSLGGGSETQYF.